Shown below are 4 T cell receptor beta chains from a single sample sequenced in a study of vaccination and CD4 T cells after COVID-19. Treatment given: roughly 11-day PBMC culture with coronavirus spike peptide pools or control peptides (ViraFEST assay). Antigens for these TCRs are unknown. CD4+ T cells that had been cultured provided DNA sequenced with the Oncomine TCR Beta short-read assay. Using its own MiXCR run on the PCR reads, TCRdb lists one record per CDR3 protein. In the table there are roughly 20,000 distinct CDR3 sequences, roughly half of which are singletons. The sample was CD4+ T cells from blood, cultured in vitro. These receptors were obtained from a human donor who had recovered from COVID-19.

V gene TRBV28 combines with J gene TRBJ1-1; D ambiguous. V was cut by 3 bases and J by 4 bases, with 9 bases left in between. The germline CDR1 and CDR2 sequences are MDHEN and SYDVKM. This CDR3 is built from 13 residues. The CDR3 coding sequence is TGTGCCAGCAGTTTTCACGGAGGCACTGAAGCTTTCTTT. It translates to CASSFHGGTEAFF.

This chain uses TRBV27 with TRBJ1-6, with 9 positions matching TRBD1. The CDR3 spans 15 residues. Losses at the gene ends were 1 base for V and 6 bases for J; bases not matched to a gene: 1. Germline CDR1 MNHEY, CDR2 SMNVEV (reference sequence). The CDR3 sequence is CASSLWDRANSPLHF. The CDR3 DNA reads TGTGCCAGCAGTTTATGGGACAGGGCTAATTCACCCCTCCACTTT.

The V call is TRBV12-3 or TRBV12-4, the J call TRBJ1-1; D gene uncertain. The CDR3 runs to 13 residues. V lost 6 bases, J lost 3 bases, and 11 bases lay in between. In DNA form, the CDR3 reads TGTGCCAGCAGCTTCCGGGAGGACACTGAAGCTTTCTTT. Encoded protein: CASSFREDTEAFF.

The chain combines TRBV2 with TRBJ1-5; no clear D. CDR3 size: 15 residues. V was clipped by 3 bases and J by 4 bases, with 13 bases between them. Germline-derived CDR1 and CDR2 are SNHLY and FYNNEI. The DNA for the CDR3 is TGTGCCAGCAGTGAGGGAGGACGGAAGAATCAGCCCCAGCATTTT. Residues: CASSEGGRKNQPQHF.